These 10 T cell receptor beta chains share one sample of origin, sequenced in a study of human T cells and chemical hapten exposure. TCRdb re-analysed the RACE reads in MiXCR, keeping a single row per CDR3 protein. The top ten hold approximately 5.4% of the sample, which has 350,000 to 400,000 distinct CDR3 sequences, over 6% seen once. Time point meaning: patch test 2, 6 weeks after DPC sensitization. This sample's treatment: therapeutic diphenylcyclopropenone sensitization with weekly scalp DPC. Sequenced here: whole blood, sampled in connection with sensitization to the hapten diphenylcyclopropenone (DPC). These TCRs come from a woman in her late teens or twenties with alopecia areata. Some clones in this sample may be carry-over from other donors' samples.

This chain joins TRBV7-9 and TRBJ1-1, with TRBD1 matching 7 bases. This CDR3 comprises 14 residues. The germline gives CDR1 SEHNR, CDR2 FQNEAQ (reference sequence). Unmatched junction bases numbered 5, after V lost 5 bases and J lost 2 bases. Written as DNA, the CDR3 is TGTGCCAGCAGCGCGCGACAGGGAAACACTGAAGCTTTCTTT. It is translated as CASSARQGNTEAFF.

A few counts support this clonotype. The chain has TRBV7-9 and TRBJ1-6, with a tentative D call TRBD1 (6 bases). Germline CDR1 reads SEHNR; CDR2 reads FQNEAQ (reference sequence). V lost 4 bases, J lost 8 bases, and 18 bases lay in between. This CDR3 region has 16 residues. CDR3 DNA: TGTGCCAGCAGCTCCGATCTCAGGGGTTCACATTCACCCCTCCACTTT. It encodes CASSSDLRGSHSPLHF.

This clonotype was observed a handful of times. The chain joins TRBV12-3 or TRBV12-4 to TRBJ1-1; the match to TRBD1 covers 7 bases. The CDR3 runs to 16 residues. V lost 6 bases and J lost 1; bases outside the gene matches: 11. The DNA of the CDR3 is TGTGCCAGCAGCTTAATGCAGGGACAGCCGAACACTGAAGCTTTCTTT. It codes for CASSLMQGQPNTEAFF.

The V call is TRBV28, the J call TRBJ1-5; a possible D gene is TRBD1 (6 bases). CDR3 length equals 12 residues. Germline values: CDR1 MDHEN, CDR2 SYDVKM. Trimming removed 8 bases at V and 7 bases at J, with 12 bases between. The CDR3 loop is CASQDSGQPQHF. As DNA, the CDR3 is TGTGCCAGCCAGGACAGTGGCCAGCCCCAGCATTTT.

Many counts were recorded for this clonotype. The chain recombines TRBV5-1 with TRBJ1-2, with D hard to call. The CDR3 is 13 residues long. V was clipped by 4 bases and J by 4 bases, with 11 bases between them. The germline gives CDR1 SGHRS, CDR2 YFSETQ. The CDR3 loop is CASSAGSAYGYTF. For the CDR3, the DNA is TGCGCCAGCAGCGCGGGGAGCGCCTATGGCTACACCTTC.

Remarks on this clonotype: Possible read error: a much larger clone is one base away. V and J are TRBV20-1 and TRBJ1-1; D possibly corresponds to TRBD1 (5 bases). The V gene lost 5 bases and the J gene lost 4 bases, with 11 bases spanning the gap. The CDR3 is 12 residues long. Per the germline V gene, CDR1 is DFQATT and CDR2 is SNEGSKA (reference sequence). The CDR3 coding sequence is TGCAGTGCTGCGGGACGGAGCACTGAAGCTTTCTTT. Amino acid sequence: CSAAGRSTEAFF.

This clonotype was recorded a few times. The gene calls are TRBV12-3 or TRBV12-4 and TRBJ1-3; D gene ambiguous. V dropped 3 bases and J dropped 4 bases, with 10 bases sitting between them. The CDR3 is 14 residues long. The CDR3 loop is CASSFKERGNTIYF. The DNA of the CDR3 is TGTGCCAGCAGTTTTAAGGAGAGGGGAAACACCATATATTTT.

This clonotype has at least ten counts. The chain recombines TRBV19 with TRBJ1-5; D is ambiguous. V dropped 9 bases and J dropped 4 bases, with 13 bases sitting between them. The CDR3 loop spans 13 amino acids. Germline V gene data show CDR1 as LNHDA and CDR2 as SQIVND (reference sequence). This CDR3 is CASAPGGNQPQHF. The CDR3 DNA reads as TGTGCCAGCGCTCCGGGAGGAAATCAGCCCCAGCATTTT.

This clonotype was counted at least ten times. The V gene is TRBV6-1, the J gene TRBJ1-1; D perhaps matches TRBD1 (5 bases). V shed 4 bases and J shed 1 base, with 10 bases lying between them. Per germline, CDR1 MNHNS and CDR2 SASEGT. This CDR3 is 14 amino acids long. CDR3 in amino acids: CASSALDRNTEAFF. Written as DNA, the CDR3 is TGTGCCAGCAGTGCCTTAGACAGGAACACTGAAGCTTTCTTT.

This clonotype was observed a handful of times. The rearrangement uses TRBV6-2 or TRBV6-3 and TRBJ2-5; 8 bases match TRBD1. Trimming removed 6 bases from V and 4 bases from J; junction bases left unmatched: 7. Germline assignment: CDR1 MNHEY and CDR2 SVGEGT. The CDR3 extends over 14 amino acids. CDR3 sequence reads: CASSWTGTAETQYF. CDR3 in DNA: TGTGCCAGCAGCTGGACAGGGACGGCAGAGACCCAGTACTTC.